The 24 T cell receptor beta chains below all came from one sample that was sequenced in a study of regulatory T cells in long-lasting Graves disease. Time point noted: newly diagnosed GD, antithyroid drugs for less than 3 months. After RNA was extracted from PBMCs, the TCR library was made from it. With iRepertoire HTBI primers and Arm-PCR of CDR3 regions, TCR beta libraries were built. Each CDR3 protein gets one entry after TCRdb re-called the multiplex PCR reads with MiXCR. This table has around 420,000 distinct CDR3 sequences, 15% to 17% appearing once. The sample was peripheral blood mononuclear cells (PBMCs), taken at new diagnosis, from a patient treated with antithyroid drugs. The receptors here all came from a female donor with Graves disease.

The gene calls are TRBV27 and TRBJ2-2; D may correspond to TRBD1 or TRBD2 (6 bases each). The germline V and J ends were trimmed by 5 bases and 4 bases, with 17 bases remaining between them. This CDR3 has 16 amino acids. Germline V lookup: CDR1 MNHEY, CDR2 SMNVEV (reference sequence). The CDR3 DNA reads TGTGCCAGCAGTCACGGACCCACGGGGGCCACCGGGGAGCTGTTTTTT. Translation gives CASSHGPTGATGELFF.

CDR3 nucleotide sequence: TGTGCCAGCAGCCAAGATCTTCTTGGGTTGGGGCAGGTGGACAGTTTGAACACTGAAGCTTTCTTT. Translated, it gives CASSQDLLGLGQVDSLNTEAFF. This chain uses TRBV14 with TRBJ1-1, with D maybe TRBD1 (6 bases). This CDR3 is built from 22 residues. V gave up 0 bases and J gave up 0 bases, with 29 bases separating them. The V gene's germline CDR1 is SGHDN and CDR2 FVKESK.

In this sample, this clonotype turned up once. The genes are TRBV20-1 and TRBJ1-1; TRBD1 is a possible D gene (5 bases). Trimming stripped 2 bases from V and 1 base from J, with 8 bases between. CDR1 DFQATT and CDR2 SNEGSKA come from the germline V gene (reference sequence). This CDR3 region has 13 residues. The CDR3 nucleotides are TGCAGTGCTAGACTTCAGGGGAACACTGAAGCTTTCTTT. As protein: CSARLQGNTEAFF.

This clonotype was counted at least ten times. The V call is TRBV28, the J call TRBJ2-1; no clear D. CDR3 length equals 16 residues. The germline V and J ends were trimmed by 3 bases and 3 bases, with 15 bases remaining between them. Germline V CDR1 and CDR2: MDHEN, SYDVKM. CDR3 DNA: TGTGCCAGCAGTTTCCGCCTTCGGAGAAACTACAATGAGCAGTTCTTC. Protein sequence: CASSFRLRRNYNEQFF.

About this clonotype: A much more abundant neighbour one base away suggests this may be a read error. The chain links TRBV14 to TRBJ1-2; D unresolved. Germline CDR1 reads SGHDN; CDR2 reads FVKESK. This CDR3 is built from 15 residues. Here the CDR3 DNA reads TGTGCCAGCAGCCCCGGACGGACGATTAACTATGGCTGCACCTTC. This sequence encodes CASSPGRTINYGCTF.

The chain is built from TRBV6-5 and TRBJ2-1; D remains ambiguous. V lost 3 bases and J lost 8, with 20 bases in between. The V gene's germline CDR1 is MNHEY and CDR2 SVGAGI. This CDR3 contains 16 residues. The CDR3 loop is CASSYFGEAPTDEQFF. As DNA, the CDR3 is TGTGCCAGCAGTTATTTTGGTGAGGCCCCTACGGATGAGCAGTTCTTC.

This clonotype was picked up many times. This chain joins TRBV24-1 and TRBJ2-1; D is unclear. The V end lost 1 base, the J end lost 3 bases, and 6 bases lay between the germline ends. In germline, CDR1 is KGHDR, CDR2 SFDVKD. This CDR3 has 14 amino acids. The CDR3 sequence: CATSDFASYNEQFF. The CDR3 DNA is TGTGCCACCAGTGATTTCGCTAGCTACAATGAGCAGTTCTTC.

A note on this clonotype: A read error is the likely source, as a far larger clone sits one nucleotide away. DNA of the CDR3: TGTGCCAGCAGTGCACTAGCGGGGGGCACAGATACGCAGTATTTT. Residues: CASSALAGGTDTQYF. The rearrangement uses TRBV12-3 or TRBV12-4 and TRBJ2-3; TRBD2 aligns across 11 bases. The ends lost 5 bases at V and 1 base at J; junction bases unmatched: 2. The CDR3 is made up of 15 amino acids.

The rearrangement uses TRBV5-6 and TRBJ2-3; 7 positions agree with TRBD1. CDR1 is SGHDT, CDR2 YYEEEE, per germline. Trimming cost V 7 bases and J 1 base; bases outside gene matches: 6. This CDR3 spans 14 amino acids. The CDR3 is CASLRQGGTDTQYF. The CDR3 DNA sequence: TGTGCCAGCCTACGGCAGGGGGGCACAGATACGCAGTATTTT.

This clonotype was found many times. J is TRBJ1-6 and V is TRBV12-3 or TRBV12-4; D possibly corresponds to TRBD1 (6 bases). The length of the CDR3 is 13 residues. Between the trimmed V and J ends, which lost 8 bases and 9 bases, there was a span of 14 bases. CDR3 protein: CASCDRNASPLHF. CDR3 sequence (DNA): TGTGCCAGCTGCGACAGGAATGCTTCACCCCTCCACTTT.

The chain combines TRBV5-1 with TRBJ2-3; D not resolved. The end of the DNA is better explained by TRBJ2-5, so the J call may be wrong. CDR1 is SGHRS, CDR2 YFSETQ, per germline. This CDR3 has 15 residues. DNA of the CDR3: TGCGCCAGCAGCCCCACCGGGTTGGTGGGAGAGACCCAGTACTTC. It yields the protein CASSPTGLVGETQYF.

This chain uses TRBV29-1 with TRBJ1-1, with TRBD1 as a possible D gene (5 bases). This CDR3 is 15 amino acids long. Germline CDR1 reads SQVTM; CDR2 reads ANQGSEA. V was pared by 7 bases and J by 5 bases, with 23 bases between. In DNA, the CDR3 is TGCAGCGCCCAACCTTACCCCCGGGGCTGGACTGAAGCTTTCTTT. It is translated as CSAQPYPRGWTEAFF.

On this clonotype: Since a far larger clone is one base different, this is likely a read error. The CDR3 end shows no conserved phenylalanine or tryptophan, and so a read error is likely. The V call is TRBV19, the J call TRBJ1-2, with 9 nucleotides matching TRBD1. This CDR3 region has 14 residues. Trimming cost V 9 bases and J 9 bases; bases outside gene matches: 14. From germline, CDR1 is LNHDA and CDR2 SQIVND (reference sequence). As DNA, the CDR3 is TGTGCCAGCAGCCCTGGGACAGGGAGTCGTCGCTACACCATC. Translating it yields CASSPGTGSRRYTI.

The V gene is TRBV27, the J gene TRBJ2-4; D unclear. This CDR3 contains 10 residues. Trimming stripped 7 bases from V and 12 bases from J, with 10 bases between. Germline CDR1 reads MNHEY; CDR2 reads SMNVEV (reference sequence). Written as DNA, the CDR3 is TGTGCCAGCACTGGAGAACCTCAGTACTTC. Its protein product is CASTGEPQYF.

This chain joins TRBV5-1 and TRBJ2-2; 10 bases align to TRBD2. The germline CDR1 and CDR2 sequences are SGHRS and YFSETQ. Trimming at V came to 5 bases and at J to 4 bases, leaving 17 bases not matched to a gene. The CDR3 runs 19 residues. The CDR3 bases are TGCGCCAGCAGACCTACCGGGGGCCGGCTAGCGGGAGTCACCGGGGAGCTGTTTTTT. Translation: CASRPTGGRLAGVTGELFF.

The V call is TRBV7-9, the J call TRBJ2-7; a possible D gene is TRBD2 (6 bases). V dropped 8 bases and J dropped 2 bases, with 22 bases sitting between them. This CDR3 has 16 amino acids. The V gene's germline CDR1 is SEHNR and CDR2 FQNEAQ (reference sequence). The DNA for the CDR3 is TGTGCCAGCCTGCCCGTACTCGGGAGTGAGGCCTACGAGCAGTACTTC. This codes for CASLPVLGSEAYEQYF.

This sequence joins TRBV7-8 and TRBJ2-1; 12 nucleotides agree with TRBD2. The J segment lost 9 bases and the V segment lost 5 bases, leaving 8 bases of the junction unmatched. Germline lookup yields CDR1 SGHVS and CDR2 FQNEAQ. The CDR3 length is 15 residues. The CDR3 nucleotides read TGTGCCAGCAGCCAAAGACTAGCGGGGGCTGGTGAGCAGTTCTTC. This translates into CASSQRLAGAGEQFF.

This clonotype was found many times. This chain uses TRBV20-1 with TRBJ2-1; D may correspond to TRBD1 or TRBD2 (6 bases each). Trimming removed 0 bases from V and 7 bases from J, with 13 bases in between. This CDR3 region has 14 residues. Per the germline V gene, CDR1 is DFQATT and CDR2 is SNEGSKA (reference sequence). In nucleotides, the CDR3 is TGCAGTGCTAGAGATCTCCGGGGGCGGAATGAGCAGTTCTTC. It encodes CSARDLRGRNEQFF.

The chain couples TRBV27 to TRBJ1-6; D call uncertain. Trimming took 6 bases from V and 4 from J, leaving 7 bases between them. The germline gives CDR1 MNHEY, CDR2 SMNVEV (reference sequence). CDR3 length: 13 residues. CDR3 loop: CASSNGYNSPLHF. CDR3 coding DNA: TGTGCCAGCAGCAACGGATATAATTCACCCCTCCACTTT.

This clonotype was counted ten times or more. J is TRBJ1-2 and V is TRBV15; D perhaps matches TRBD1 (6 bases). Germline V gene data show CDR1 as LNHNV and CDR2 as YYDKDF (reference sequence). Trimming stripped 4 bases from V and 3 bases from J, with 12 bases between. The CDR3 has 14 residues. The CDR3 reads CATSTRWTDYGYTF. The CDR3 DNA follows: TGTGCCACCAGCACGCGGTGGACAGACTATGGCTACACCTTC.

The chain employs TRBV29-1 and TRBJ1-2; D may be TRBD1 (6 bases). With 7 bases removed from V and 1 base from J, the gap between germline ends came to 19 bases. Germline V lookup: CDR1 SQVTM, CDR2 ANQGSEA. This CDR3 is 15 amino acids long. The CDR3 loop is CSAGGGPGLNYGYTF. The CDR3 DNA is TGCAGCGCTGGGGGGGGCCCAGGACTTAACTATGGCTACACCTTC.

This clonotype was found a few times. The rearrangement joins TRBV6-5 to TRBJ2-1; TRBD1 is a possible D gene (6 bases). The CDR3 covers 20 residues. Germline CDR1 and CDR2: MNHEY and SVGAGI. Trimming stripped 2 bases from V and 5 bases from J, with 28 bases between. CDR3 loop: CASSYLNGLGAALTHNEQFF. For the CDR3, the DNA is TGTGCCAGCAGTTACCTGAACGGCCTGGGGGCCGCCCTCACACACAATGAGCAGTTCTTC.

A word on this clonotype: With a much larger clone just one base away, this may be a read error. This chain uses TRBV5-1 with TRBJ1-1; possible D gene TRBD1, 5 bases. The CDR3 has 14 amino acids. CDR1 is SGHRS and CDR2 is YFSETQ in the germline V gene. CDR3 loop: CANSSLTGNTEAFF. The DNA for the CDR3 is TGCGCCAACAGCTCGCTAACAGGAAACACTGAAGCTTTCTTT.

This clonotype has ten or more counts. The CDR3 DNA reads TGCAGTGCTAGGCTGGGGTGGTCGACCTACGAGCAGTACTTC. Amino acid sequence: CSARLGWSTYEQYF. This rearrangement joins TRBV20-1 to TRBJ2-7; D remains ambiguous. CDR3 length: 14 residues. CDR1 DFQATT and CDR2 SNEGSKA come from the germline V gene (reference sequence). Trimming stripped 3 bases from V and 2 bases from J, with 14 bases between.